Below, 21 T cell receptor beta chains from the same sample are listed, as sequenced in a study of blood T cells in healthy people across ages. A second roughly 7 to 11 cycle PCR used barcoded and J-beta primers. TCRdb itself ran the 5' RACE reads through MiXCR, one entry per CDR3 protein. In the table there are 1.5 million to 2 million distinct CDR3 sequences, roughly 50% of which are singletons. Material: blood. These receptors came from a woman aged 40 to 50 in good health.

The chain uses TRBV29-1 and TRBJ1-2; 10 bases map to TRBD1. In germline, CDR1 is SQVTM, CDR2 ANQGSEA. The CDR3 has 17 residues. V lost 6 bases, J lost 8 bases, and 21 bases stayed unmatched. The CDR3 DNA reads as TGCAGCGTCCGACAAAATAATCCGGGACAGGGGACGGGAGGCTACACCTTC. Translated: CSVRQNNPGQGTGGYTF.

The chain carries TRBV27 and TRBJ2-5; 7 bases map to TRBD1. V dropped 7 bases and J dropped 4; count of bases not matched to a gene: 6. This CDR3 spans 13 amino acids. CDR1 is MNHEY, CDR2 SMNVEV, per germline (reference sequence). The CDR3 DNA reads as TGTGCCAGCAAGAACCGGGACAGAGAGACCCAGTACTTC. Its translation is CASKNRDRETQYF.

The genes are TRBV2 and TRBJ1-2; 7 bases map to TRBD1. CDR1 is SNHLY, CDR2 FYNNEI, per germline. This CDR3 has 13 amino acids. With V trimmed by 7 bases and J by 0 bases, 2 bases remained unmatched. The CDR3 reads CASKQGANYGYTF. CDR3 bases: TGTGCCAGCAAGCAGGGGGCTAACTATGGCTACACCTTC.

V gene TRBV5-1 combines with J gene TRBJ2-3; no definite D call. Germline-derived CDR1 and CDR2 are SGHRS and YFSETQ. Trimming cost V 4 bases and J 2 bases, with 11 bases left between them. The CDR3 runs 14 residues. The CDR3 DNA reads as TGCGCCAGCAGCGTCGGTAGCAACACAGATACGCAGTATTTT. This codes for CASSVGSNTDTQYF.

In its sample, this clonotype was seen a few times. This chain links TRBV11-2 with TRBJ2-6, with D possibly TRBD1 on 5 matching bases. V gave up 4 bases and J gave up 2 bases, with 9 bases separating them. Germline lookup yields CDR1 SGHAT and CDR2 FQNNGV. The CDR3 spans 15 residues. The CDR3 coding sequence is TGTGCCAGCAGCTGGACAAACGCTGGGGCCAACGTCCTGACTTTC. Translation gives CASSWTNAGANVLTF.

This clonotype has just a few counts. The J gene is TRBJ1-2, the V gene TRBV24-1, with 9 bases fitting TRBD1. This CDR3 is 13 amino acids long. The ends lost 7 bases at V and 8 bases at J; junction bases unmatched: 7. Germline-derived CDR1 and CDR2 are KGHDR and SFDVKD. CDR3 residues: CATSQQGADGYTF. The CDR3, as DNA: TGTGCCACCAGCCAACAGGGGGCGGACGGCTACACCTTC.

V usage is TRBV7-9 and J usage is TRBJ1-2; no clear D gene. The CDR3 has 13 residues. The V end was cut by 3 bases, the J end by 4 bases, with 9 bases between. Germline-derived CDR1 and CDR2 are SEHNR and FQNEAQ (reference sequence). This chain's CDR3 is CASSLSAPYGYTF. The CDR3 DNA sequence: TGTGCCAGCAGCTTGTCGGCGCCCTATGGCTACACCTTC.

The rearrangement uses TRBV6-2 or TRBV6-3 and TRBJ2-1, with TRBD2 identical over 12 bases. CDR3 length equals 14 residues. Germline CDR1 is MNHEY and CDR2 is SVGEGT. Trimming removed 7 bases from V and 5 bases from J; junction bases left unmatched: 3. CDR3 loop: CASKLAGGNNEQFF. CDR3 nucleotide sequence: TGTGCCAGCAAGCTAGCGGGGGGGAACAATGAGCAGTTCTTC.

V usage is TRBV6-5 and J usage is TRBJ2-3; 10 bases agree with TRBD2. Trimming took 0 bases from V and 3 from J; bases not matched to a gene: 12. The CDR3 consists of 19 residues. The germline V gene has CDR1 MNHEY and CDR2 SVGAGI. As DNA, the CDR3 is TGTGCCAGCAGTTACTCGAGAAGCGGGGGGGGTCTCAGAACAGATACGCAGTATTTT. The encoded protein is CASSYSRSGGGLRTDTQYF.

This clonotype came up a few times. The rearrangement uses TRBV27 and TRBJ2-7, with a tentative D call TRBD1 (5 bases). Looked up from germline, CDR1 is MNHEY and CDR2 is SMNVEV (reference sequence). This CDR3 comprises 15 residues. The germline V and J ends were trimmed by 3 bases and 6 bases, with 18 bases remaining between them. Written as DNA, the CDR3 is TGTGCCAGCAGTTTCGCCGGGCAGGGCATGGGCGAGCAGTACTTC. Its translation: CASSFAGQGMGEQYF.

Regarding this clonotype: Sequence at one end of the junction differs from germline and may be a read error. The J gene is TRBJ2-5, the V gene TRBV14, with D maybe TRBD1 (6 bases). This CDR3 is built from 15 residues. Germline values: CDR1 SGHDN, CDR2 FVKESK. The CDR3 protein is CAGSRGATGGETQYF. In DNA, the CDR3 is TGTGCCGGCAGCCGAGGGGCGACAGGCGGAGAGACCCAGTACTTC.

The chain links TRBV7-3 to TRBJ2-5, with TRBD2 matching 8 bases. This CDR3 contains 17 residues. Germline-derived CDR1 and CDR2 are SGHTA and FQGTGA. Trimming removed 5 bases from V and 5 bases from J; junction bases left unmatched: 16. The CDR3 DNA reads TGTGCCAGCAGCCCACAAATAGCGGGGTCCTACGGGGAGACCCAGTACTTC. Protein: CASSPQIAGSYGETQYF.

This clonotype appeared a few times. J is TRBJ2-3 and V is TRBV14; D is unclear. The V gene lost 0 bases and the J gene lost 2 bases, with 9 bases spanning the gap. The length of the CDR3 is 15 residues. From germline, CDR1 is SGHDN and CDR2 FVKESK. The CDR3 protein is CASSQDARATDTQYF. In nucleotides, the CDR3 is TGTGCCAGCAGCCAAGATGCCAGAGCCACAGATACGCAGTATTTT.

The CDR3 DNA sequence: TGCAGCGTTTTGACGAGTGGCTACACCTTC. Translated, it gives CSVLTSGYTF. The chain couples TRBV29-1 to TRBJ1-2; no firm D call. V shed 5 bases and J shed 7 bases, with 8 bases lying between them. Germline-derived CDR1 and CDR2 are SQVTM and ANQGSEA. This CDR3 has 10 residues.

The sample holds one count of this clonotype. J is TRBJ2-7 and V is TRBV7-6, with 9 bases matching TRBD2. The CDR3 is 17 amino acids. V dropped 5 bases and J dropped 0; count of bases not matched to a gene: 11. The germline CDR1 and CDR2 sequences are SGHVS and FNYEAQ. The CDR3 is CASSRGRVAGASYEQYF. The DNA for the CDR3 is TGTGCCAGCAGCCGCGGTAGGGTAGCGGGGGCCTCCTACGAGCAGTACTTC.

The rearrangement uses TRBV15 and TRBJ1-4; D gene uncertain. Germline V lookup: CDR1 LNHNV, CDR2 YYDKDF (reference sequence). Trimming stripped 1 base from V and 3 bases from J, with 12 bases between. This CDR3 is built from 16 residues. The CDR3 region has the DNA TGTGCCACCAGCAGAGGAGGGAGGGCGGCTAATGAAAAACTGTTTTTT. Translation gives CATSRGGRAANEKLFF.

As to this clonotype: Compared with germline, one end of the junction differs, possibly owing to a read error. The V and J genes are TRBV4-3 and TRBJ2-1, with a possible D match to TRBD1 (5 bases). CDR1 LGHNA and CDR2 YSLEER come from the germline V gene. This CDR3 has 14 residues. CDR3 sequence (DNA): TGCGCCGGCAGCCAGGTCAGGGCCTACAATGAGCAGTTCTTC. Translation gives CAGSQVRAYNEQFF.

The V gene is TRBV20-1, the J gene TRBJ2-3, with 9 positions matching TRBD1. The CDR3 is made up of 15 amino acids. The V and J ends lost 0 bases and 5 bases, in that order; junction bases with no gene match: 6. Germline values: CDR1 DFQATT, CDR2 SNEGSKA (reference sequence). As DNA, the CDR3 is TGCAGTGCTAGAGATCGGACAGGGGAAATAGATACGCAGTATTTT. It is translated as CSARDRTGEIDTQYF.

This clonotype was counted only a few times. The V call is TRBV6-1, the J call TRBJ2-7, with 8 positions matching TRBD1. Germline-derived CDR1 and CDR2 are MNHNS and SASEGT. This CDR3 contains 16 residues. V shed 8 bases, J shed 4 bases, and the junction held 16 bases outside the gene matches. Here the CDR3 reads CASASGQGAKEYEQYF. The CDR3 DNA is TGTGCCAGCGCGTCGGGTCAGGGGGCCAAAGAATACGAGCAGTACTTC.

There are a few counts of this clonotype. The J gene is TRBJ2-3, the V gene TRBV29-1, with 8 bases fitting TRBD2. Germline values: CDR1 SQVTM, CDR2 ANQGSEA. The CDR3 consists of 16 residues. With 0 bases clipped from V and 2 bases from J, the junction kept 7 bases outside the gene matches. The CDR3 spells CSVEEGLDLPTDTQYF. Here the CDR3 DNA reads TGCAGCGTTGAAGAGGGACTAGACCTCCCCACAGATACGCAGTATTTT.

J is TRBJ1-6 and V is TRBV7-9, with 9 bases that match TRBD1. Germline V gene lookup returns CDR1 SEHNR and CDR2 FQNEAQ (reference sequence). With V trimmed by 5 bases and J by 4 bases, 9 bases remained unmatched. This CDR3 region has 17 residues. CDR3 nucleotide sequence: TGTGCCAGCAGCCCGGGACAGGGCCCTTTTTATAATTCACCCCTCCACTTT. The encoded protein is CASSPGQGPFYNSPLHF.